This is a list of T cell receptor beta chains from one sample in a study of blood T cell repertoires in COVID-19. The data were produced by immunoSEQ multiplex PCR, yet TCRdb's version contains in-frame clones alone and is incomplete. The data show 120,000 to 150,000 clones, with around three quarters seen just once and approximately 8% held by the top ten. Sequenced: peripheral blood. The receptors shown here come from a man aged 50 to 59 with active or convalescent COVID-19. Each CDR3 is given with its conserved first and last residue. Fields, in order: J gene, D gene, V gene, clone size, CDR3 DNA, CDR3 protein. The D gene is left open where the match is weak. Clone sizes are given selectively: once, few, many, or a class where the clone is expanded.

J gene: TRBJ1-6; D gene: -; V gene: TRBV6-6; clone size: -; CDR3 DNA: TGTGCCAGCAGTTACTCGAATAGGGAGGATTCACCCCTCCACTTT; CDR3 protein: CASSYSNREDSPLHF
J gene: TRBJ1-1; D gene: -; V gene: TRBV7-9; clone size: -; CDR3 DNA: TGTGCCAGCAGCTTAACCCCGTTCAATCACAGGAGGAACACTGAAGCTTTCTTT; CDR3 protein: CASSLTPFNHRRNTEAFF
J gene: TRBJ2-1; D gene: TRBD2; V gene: TRBV29-1; clone size: -; CDR3 DNA: TGCAGCGTTGAAGTGAAACTAGCGGTCTACAATGAGCAGTTCTTC; CDR3 protein: CSVEVKLAVYNEQFF
J gene: TRBJ1-1; D gene: -; V gene: TRBV6-6; clone size: -; CDR3 DNA: TGTGCCAGCAGCTTACAGGGGAACACTGAAGCTTTCTTT; CDR3 protein: CASSLQGNTEAFF
J gene: TRBJ2-2; D gene: TRBD2; V gene: TRBV7-2; clone size: -; CDR3 DNA: TGTGCCAGCAGCTTAGGGCCAGCGGGAGGGCCCGTGGGGGAGCTGTTTTTT; CDR3 protein: CASSLGPAGGPVGELFF
J gene: TRBJ1-4; D gene: -; V gene: TRBV15; clone size: once; CDR3 DNA: TGTGCCACCAGCCTCAGGCACATTGAAAAACTGTTTTTT; CDR3 protein: CATSLRHIEKLFF
J gene: TRBJ2-1; D gene: -; V gene: TRBV9; clone size: few; CDR3 DNA: TGTGCCAGCAGCGTAGCCATTGCGCGGAATGAGCAGTTCTTC; CDR3 protein: CASSVAIARNEQFF
J gene: TRBJ2-3; D gene: -; V gene: TRBV24-1; clone size: -; CDR3 DNA: TGTGCCACCAGTGATTCGCCATTGCGGCGAGGCACAGATACGCAGTATTTT; CDR3 protein: CATSDSPLRRGTDTQYF
J gene: TRBJ1-2; D gene: -; V gene: TRBV18; clone size: -; CDR3 DNA: TGTGCCAGCTCACCACCCTCGACAACTCCTAACTATGGCTACACCTTC; CDR3 protein: CASSPPSTTPNYGYTF
J gene: TRBJ2-7; D gene: -; V gene: TRBV28; clone size: -; CDR3 DNA: TGTGCCAGCAGCCAGTACGAGCAGTACTTC; CDR3 protein: CASSQYEQYF
J gene: TRBJ2-7; D gene: TRBD1; V gene: TRBV18; clone size: once; CDR3 DNA: TGTGCCAGCTCACCACGGGACAGTTCAGGGGAGCAGTACTTC; CDR3 protein: CASSPRDSSGEQYF
J gene: TRBJ2-5; D gene: TRBD2; V gene: TRBV6-1; clone size: -; CDR3 DNA: TGTGCCAGCAGTGAACTAGCGGGAGCCTACCAAGAGACCCAGTACTTC; CDR3 protein: CASSELAGAYQETQYF
J gene: TRBJ2-5; D gene: TRBD1; V gene: TRBV15; clone size: once; CDR3 DNA: TGTGCCACCAGCAGGAGGACAGGGGTCACGACGGGGGAGGGGAGGACCCAGTACTTC; CDR3 protein: CATSRRTGVTTGEGRTQYF
J gene: TRBJ1-5; D gene: TRBD1; V gene: TRBV19; clone size: -; CDR3 DNA: TGTGCCAGTAGCCAGCCAGGGGGCCGACAGCCCCAGCATTTT; CDR3 protein: CASSQPGGRQPQHF
J gene: TRBJ2-5; D gene: -; V gene: TRBV2; clone size: -; CDR3 DNA: TGTGCCAGCAGTGAGTCTAGCTACGAGACCCAGTACTTC; CDR3 protein: CASSESSYETQYF
J gene: TRBJ1-2; D gene: TRBD1; V gene: TRBV9; clone size: -; CDR3 DNA: TGTGCCAGCAGCCCGGGACAGGCGCTGGGCTACACCTTC; CDR3 protein: CASSPGQALGYTF
J gene: TRBJ2-7; D gene: -; V gene: TRBV2; clone size: -; CDR3 DNA: TGTGCCAGCAGTGAGCGGCAGCCCACCTACGAGCAGTACTTC; CDR3 protein: CASSERQPTYEQYF
J gene: TRBJ2-1; D gene: TRBD2; V gene: TRBV3-1/TRBV3-2; clone size: -; CDR3 DNA: TGTGCCAGCAGCCCCGAACTAGCGAGGTACAATGAGCAGTTCTTC; CDR3 protein: CASSPELARYNEQFF
J gene: TRBJ2-3; D gene: -; V gene: TRBV9; clone size: once; CDR3 DNA: TGTGCCAGCAGCGTAGGTGCGGGGAACACAGATACGCAGTATTTT; CDR3 protein: CASSVGAGNTDTQYF
J gene: TRBJ2-7; D gene: TRBD2; V gene: TRBV15; clone size: few; CDR3 DNA: TGTGCCACCAGCAGAGATTTGCTAGCGGGAGCCGAGCAGTACTTC; CDR3 protein: CATSRDLLAGAEQYF
J gene: TRBJ2-7; D gene: TRBD1; V gene: TRBV27; clone size: few; CDR3 DNA: TGTGCCAGCTGCTTACAGGGGGCCCACGAGCAGTACTTC; CDR3 protein: CASCLQGAHEQYF
J gene: TRBJ1-3; D gene: -; V gene: TRBV5-4; clone size: -; CDR3 DNA: TGTGCCAGCAGCTGGAGCCCAAGAGACACCATATATTTT; CDR3 protein: CASSWSPRDTIYF
J gene: TRBJ2-4; D gene: -; V gene: TRBV27; clone size: -; CDR3 DNA: TGTGCCAGCAGTCGGACAGACCGAGCCAAAAACATTCAGTACTTC; CDR3 protein: CASSRTDRAKNIQYF
J gene: TRBJ1-5; D gene: TRBD1; V gene: TRBV28; clone size: -; CDR3 DNA: TGTGCCAGCAGTTTCACAGGGGGCGCGTTCCAGCCCCAGCATTTT; CDR3 protein: CASSFTGGAFQPQHF
J gene: TRBJ2-5; D gene: TRBD1; V gene: TRBV10-2; clone size: -; CDR3 DNA: TGCGCCAGCAGTGATGGGACAGGGGGCAGAAAGACCCAGTACTTC; CDR3 protein: CASSDGTGGRKTQYF
J gene: TRBJ1-5; D gene: TRBD1; V gene: TRBV10-3; clone size: -; CDR3 DNA: TGTGCCATCAGCCGGGACAGGGACAATCAGCCCCAGCATTTT; CDR3 protein: CAISRDRDNQPQHF
J gene: TRBJ2-3; D gene: TRBD1; V gene: TRBV19; clone size: -; CDR3 DNA: TGTGCCAGTATGGACCCGACAGGGGGCCCAGATACGCAGTATTTT; CDR3 protein: CASMDPTGGPDTQYF
J gene: TRBJ2-1; D gene: TRBD2; V gene: TRBV19; clone size: -; CDR3 DNA: TGTGCCAGTAGCCTACCGGGACTAGCGGGCGGTAACAATGAGCAGTTCTTC; CDR3 protein: CASSLPGLAGGNNEQFF
J gene: TRBJ2-5; D gene: TRBD2; V gene: TRBV3-1/TRBV3-2; clone size: -; CDR3 DNA: TGTGCCAGCAGCCAAGAGATTGGGGGGGAAGAGACCCAGTACTTC; CDR3 protein: CASSQEIGGEETQYF
J gene: TRBJ2-3; D gene: TRBD1; V gene: TRBV5-8; clone size: once; CDR3 DNA: TGTGCCAGCAGCCCGGGACAGATGGGCACAGATACGCAGTATTTT; CDR3 protein: CASSPGQMGTDTQYF
J gene: TRBJ2-2; D gene: TRBD2; V gene: TRBV15; clone size: -; CDR3 DNA: TGTGCCACCAGCAGACCAGGACTAGCGGGAGGCACCGGGGAGCTGTTTTTT; CDR3 protein: CATSRPGLAGGTGELFF
J gene: TRBJ2-2; D gene: TRBD1; V gene: TRBV7-9; clone size: -; CDR3 DNA: TGTGCCAGCAATATCCAACCAGGGGGGAACACCGGGGAGCTGTTTTTT; CDR3 protein: CASNIQPGGNTGELFF
J gene: TRBJ1-4; D gene: TRBD1; V gene: TRBV7-9; clone size: few; CDR3 DNA: TGTGCCAGCAGCCCCCCGGCAGGGGGCCTGGCAAAACTGTTTTTT; CDR3 protein: CASSPPAGGLAKLFF
J gene: TRBJ1-6; D gene: -; V gene: TRBV28; clone size: -; CDR3 DNA: TGTGCCAGCAGTTTGAATTCAGGGGAAGGTTCACCCCTCCACTTT; CDR3 protein: CASSLNSGEGSPLHF
J gene: TRBJ2-3; D gene: -; V gene: TRBV5-8; clone size: once; CDR3 DNA: TGTGCCAGCAGCTTGGGGCCAGGTACAGATACGCAGTATTTT; CDR3 protein: CASSLGPGTDTQYF
J gene: TRBJ2-1; D gene: -; V gene: TRBV15; clone size: -; CDR3 DNA: TGTGCCACCAGCAGAGATCACACTAGTCCGGGGAATGAGCAGTTCTTC; CDR3 protein: CATSRDHTSPGNEQFF
J gene: TRBJ1-1; D gene: TRBD1; V gene: TRBV23-1; clone size: -; CDR3 DNA: TGCGCCAGCTCACCCTCCGCTCCTACAGGGGGGGGGACTGAAGCTTTCTTT; CDR3 protein: CASSPSAPTGGGTEAFF
J gene: TRBJ2-7; D gene: -; V gene: TRBV7-3; clone size: -; CDR3 DNA: TGTGCCAGCAGCTTAAATTGGAGGGCAGCTGCAGGGCAGTACTTC; CDR3 protein: CASSLNWRAAAGQYF
J gene: TRBJ2-5; D gene: -; V gene: TRBV19; clone size: -; CDR3 DNA: TGTGCCAGTAGTCCCGAGCGGGTACGCGAGACCCAGTACTTC; CDR3 protein: CASSPERVRETQYF
J gene: TRBJ2-7; D gene: -; V gene: TRBV28; clone size: -; CDR3 DNA: TGTGCCAGCAGTTCGGAGGAGGATTATTCCTACGAGCAGTACTTC; CDR3 protein: CASSSEEDYSYEQYF
J gene: TRBJ1-5; D gene: TRBD1; V gene: TRBV19; clone size: few; CDR3 DNA: TGTGCCAGTAGTATCCAGGGGGTCTACAATCAGCCCCAGCATTTT; CDR3 protein: CASSIQGVYNQPQHF
J gene: TRBJ2-1; D gene: TRBD2; V gene: TRBV10-2; clone size: -; CDR3 DNA: TGCGCCAGCAGGCCCGGACTAGATACTACAATGAGGCAGTTCTTC; CDR3 protein: CASRPGLDTTMRQFF
J gene: TRBJ2-1; D gene: TRBD2; V gene: TRBV5-1; clone size: -; CDR3 DNA: TGCGCCAGCAGCTTGAGCGGGACCGGTTACAATGAGCAGTTCTTC; CDR3 protein: CASSLSGTGYNEQFF
J gene: TRBJ2-7; D gene: -; V gene: TRBV7-2; clone size: -; CDR3 DNA: TGTGCCAGCAGCCGGGACACCCAATTCTACGAGCAGTACTTC; CDR3 protein: CASSRDTQFYEQYF
J gene: TRBJ1-2; D gene: TRBD1; V gene: TRBV6-1; clone size: -; CDR3 DNA: TGTGCCAGCAGTGAATTCTATTTACAGGGGTTGAAGGGCTACACCTTC; CDR3 protein: CASSEFYLQGLKGYTF
J gene: TRBJ2-7; D gene: -; V gene: TRBV5-1; clone size: -; CDR3 DNA: TGCGCCAGCAGCTTAGAGCAGGGGCCGGGTGAGCAGTACTTC; CDR3 protein: CASSLEQGPGEQYF
J gene: TRBJ2-4; D gene: -; V gene: TRBV6-5; clone size: -; CDR3 DNA: TGTGCCAGCAGTTACGGCAGGGACAAAAACATTCAGTACTTC; CDR3 protein: CASSYGRDKNIQYF
J gene: TRBJ2-1; D gene: TRBD1; V gene: TRBV5-1; clone size: -; CDR3 DNA: TGCGCCAGCAGCCCGGGGGGGACAGGGGTTGGAAATGAGCAGTTCTTC; CDR3 protein: CASSPGGTGVGNEQFF
J gene: TRBJ2-7; D gene: TRBD2; V gene: TRBV30; clone size: -; CDR3 DNA: TGTGCCTGGGCGGGGGGCCCCTACGAGCAGTACTTC; CDR3 protein: CAWAGGPYEQYF
J gene: TRBJ2-1; D gene: -; V gene: TRBV24-1; clone size: -; CDR3 DNA: TGTGCCACCATATGGGCTGAGCAGTTCTTC; CDR3 protein: CATIWAEQFF